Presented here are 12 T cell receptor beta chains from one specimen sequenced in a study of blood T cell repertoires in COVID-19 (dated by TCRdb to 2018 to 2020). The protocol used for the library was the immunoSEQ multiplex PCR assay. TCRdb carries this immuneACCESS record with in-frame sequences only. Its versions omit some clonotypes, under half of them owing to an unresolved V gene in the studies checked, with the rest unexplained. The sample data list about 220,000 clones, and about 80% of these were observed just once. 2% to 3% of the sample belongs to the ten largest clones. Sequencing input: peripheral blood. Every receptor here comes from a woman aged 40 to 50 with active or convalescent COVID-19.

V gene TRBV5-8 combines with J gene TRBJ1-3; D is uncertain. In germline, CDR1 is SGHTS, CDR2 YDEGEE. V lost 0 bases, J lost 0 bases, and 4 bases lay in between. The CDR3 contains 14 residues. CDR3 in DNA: TGTGCCAGCAGCTTGGATTACTCTGGAAACACCATATATTTT. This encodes CASSLDYSGNTIYF. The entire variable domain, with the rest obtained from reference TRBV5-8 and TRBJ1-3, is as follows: EAGVTQSPTHLIKTRGQQATLRCSPISGHTSVYWYQQALGLGLQFLLWYDEGEERNRGNFPPRFSGRQFPNYSSELNVNALELEDSALYLCASSLDYSGNTIYFGEGSWLTVV.

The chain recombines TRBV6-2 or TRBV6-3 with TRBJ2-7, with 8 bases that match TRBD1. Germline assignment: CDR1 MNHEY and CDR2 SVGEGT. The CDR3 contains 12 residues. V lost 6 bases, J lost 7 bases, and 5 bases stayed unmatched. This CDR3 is CASSDRGQEQYF. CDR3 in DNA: TGTGCCAGCAGCGACAGGGGTCAAGAGCAGTACTTC.

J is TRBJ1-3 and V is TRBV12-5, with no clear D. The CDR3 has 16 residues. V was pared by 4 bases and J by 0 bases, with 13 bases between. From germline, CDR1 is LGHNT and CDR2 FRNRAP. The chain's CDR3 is CASGWRWVFSGNTIYF. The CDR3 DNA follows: TGTGCTAGTGGTTGGAGGTGGGTCTTCTCTGGAAACACCATATATTTT. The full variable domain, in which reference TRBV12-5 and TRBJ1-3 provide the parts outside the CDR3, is DARVTQTPRHKVTEMGQEVTMRCQPILGHNTVFWYRQTMMQGLELLAYFRNRAPLDDSGMPKDRFSAEMPDATLATLKIQPSEPRDSAVYFCASGWRWVFSGNTIYFGEGSWLTVV.

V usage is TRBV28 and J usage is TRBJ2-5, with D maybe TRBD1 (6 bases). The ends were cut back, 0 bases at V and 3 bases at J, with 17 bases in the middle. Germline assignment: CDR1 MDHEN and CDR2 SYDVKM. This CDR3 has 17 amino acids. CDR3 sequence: CASSLWGADNREETQYF. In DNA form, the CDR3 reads TGTGCCAGCAGTTTATGGGGGGCGGACAACAGGGAAGAGACCCAGTACTTC.

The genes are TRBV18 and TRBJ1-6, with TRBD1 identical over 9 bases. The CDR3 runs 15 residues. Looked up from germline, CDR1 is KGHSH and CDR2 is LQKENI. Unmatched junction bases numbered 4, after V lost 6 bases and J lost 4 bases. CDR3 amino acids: CASSPGTGYNSPLHF. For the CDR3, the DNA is TGTGCCAGCTCGCCTGGGACAGGGTATAATTCACCCCTCCACTTT.

CDR3 sequence (DNA): TGTGCCATCACAAACACCGGGACTAGCGGGAGAGCCGGGGAGCTGTTTTTT. Encoded protein: CAITNTGTSGRAGELFF. This chain links TRBV10-3 with TRBJ2-2; 14 nucleotides line up with TRBD2. CDR3 size: 17 residues. Germline V CDR1 and CDR2: ENHRY, SYGVKD. V dropped 7 bases and J dropped 6; count of bases not matched to a gene: 10.

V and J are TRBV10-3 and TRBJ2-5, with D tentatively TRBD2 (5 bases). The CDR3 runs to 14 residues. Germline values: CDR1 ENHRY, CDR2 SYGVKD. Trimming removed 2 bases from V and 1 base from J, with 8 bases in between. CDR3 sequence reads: CAISEEGIQETQYF. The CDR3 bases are TGTGCCATCAGTGAGGAGGGAATCCAAGAGACCCAGTACTTC.

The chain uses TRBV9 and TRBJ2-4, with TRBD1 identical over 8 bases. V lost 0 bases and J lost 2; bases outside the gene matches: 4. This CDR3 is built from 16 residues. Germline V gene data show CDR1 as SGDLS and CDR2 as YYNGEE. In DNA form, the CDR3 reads TGTGCCAGCAGCGTAGGTCAGGGGGCGACCAAAAACATTCAGTACTTC. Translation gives CASSVGQGATKNIQYF.

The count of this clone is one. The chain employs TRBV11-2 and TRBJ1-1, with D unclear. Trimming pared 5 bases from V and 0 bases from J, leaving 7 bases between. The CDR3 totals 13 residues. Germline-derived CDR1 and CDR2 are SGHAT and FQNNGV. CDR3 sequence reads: CASSPQMNTEAFF. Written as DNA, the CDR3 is TGTGCCAGCAGCCCACAGATGAACACTGAAGCTTTCTTT.

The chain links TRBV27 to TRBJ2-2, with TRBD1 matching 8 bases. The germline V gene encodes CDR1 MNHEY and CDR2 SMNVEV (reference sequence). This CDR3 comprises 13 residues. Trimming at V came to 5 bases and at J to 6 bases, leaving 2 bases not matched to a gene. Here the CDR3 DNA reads TGTGCCAGCAGTCCACAGGGGGCCGGGGAGCTGTTTTTT. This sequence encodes CASSPQGAGELFF.

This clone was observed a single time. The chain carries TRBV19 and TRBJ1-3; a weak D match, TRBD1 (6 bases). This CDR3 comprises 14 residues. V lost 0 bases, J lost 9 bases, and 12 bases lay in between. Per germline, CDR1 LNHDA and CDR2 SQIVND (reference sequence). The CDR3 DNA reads TGTGCCAGTAGTATAGAACAGGGAGAAATCACCATATATTTT. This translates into CASSIEQGEITIYF.

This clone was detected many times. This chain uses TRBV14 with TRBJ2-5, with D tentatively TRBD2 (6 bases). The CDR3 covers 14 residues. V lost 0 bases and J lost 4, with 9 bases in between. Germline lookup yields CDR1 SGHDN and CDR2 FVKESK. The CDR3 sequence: CASSQEEGGETQYF. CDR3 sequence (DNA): TGTGCCAGCAGCCAAGAGGAGGGCGGAGAGACCCAGTACTTC.